The T cell receptor beta chain described here comes from a study of cytomegalovirus exposure and HLA in healthy donors. CDR1 and CDR2 from the germline V gene are LGHNA and YNFKEQ. V lost 1 base and J lost 0; bases outside the gene matches: 6. This CDR3 comprises 18 residues. Primers: 60 Vbeta forward and 13 Jbeta reverse. Sequenced by immunoSEQ multiplex PCR; TCRdb stores in-frame clones only, minus some. The sample contains 140,000 to 150,000 clones, about 84% of which appear only once. As regards this clone: The same CDR3 also results from other DNA sequences found in this sample.

The chain uses TRBV4-2 and TRBJ2-6; 7 nucleotides align to TRBD2. Sample: PBMCs. This TCR was sampled from a woman aged 18-29 years in good health and CMV-seropositive. DNA for the CDR3: TGTGCCAGCAGCCAAGGGGCTAGCGGCGTCTCTGGGGCCAACGTCCTGACTTTC. This sequence encodes CASSQGASGVSGANVLTF.